The rows below give T cell receptor beta chains drawn from one sample of a study of cytotoxic CD8 clonotypes in ibrutinib-treated CLL. Measured with immunoSEQ multiplex PCR; TCRdb has only the in-frame clones, and not every one. The sample has about 50,000 clones, approximately 87% seen once. The specimen comprised PBMCs, sampled after 24 months of ibrutinib treatment. These receptors were collected from a human donor with chronic lymphocytic leukemia. Each CDR3 is given with its conserved first and last residue. Fields, in order: V gene, clone size, CDR3 length, J gene, D gene, CDR3 protein, CDR3 DNA. A D gene is named only where the DNA matches it firmly. For some rows the clone size is stated as once, few or many, or as a class when expanded; others skip it.

v_gene: TRBV27; abundance: .; len: 14; j_gene: TRBJ1-5; d_gene: TRBD1; CDR3aa: CASNKQGDNQPQHF; CDR3nt: TGTGCCAGCAATAAACAGGGGGACAATCAGCCCCAGCATTTT
v_gene: TRBV16; abundance: few; len: 15; j_gene: TRBJ2-5; d_gene: .; CDR3aa: CASSQSRRNQETQYF; CDR3nt: TGTGCCAGCAGCCAATCCCGGAGGAACCAAGAGACCCAGTACTTC
v_gene: TRBV10-3; abundance: .; len: 16; j_gene: TRBJ2-1; d_gene: TRBD2; CDR3aa: CAISEPGTSSYNEQFF; CDR3nt: TGTGCCATCAGTGAGCCCGGGACTAGCTCCTACAATGAGCAGTTCTTC
v_gene: TRBV11-1; abundance: .; len: 15; j_gene: TRBJ1-1; d_gene: TRBD1; CDR3aa: CASSYQQGMNTEAFF; CDR3nt: TGTGCCAGCAGCTACCAACAGGGGATGAACACTGAAGCTTTCTTT
v_gene: TRBV11-2; abundance: .; len: 12; j_gene: TRBJ2-1; d_gene: .; CDR3aa: CASSSTQLGQFF; CDR3nt: TGTGCCAGCAGCTCGACTCAACTGGGGCAGTTCTTC
v_gene: TRBV5-4; abundance: .; len: 13; j_gene: TRBJ1-2; d_gene: .; CDR3aa: CASSSQKGSGYTF; CDR3nt: TGTGCCAGCAGCTCCCAGAAAGGGTCTGGCTACACCTTC
v_gene: TRBV28; abundance: .; len: 13; j_gene: TRBJ2-2; d_gene: .; CDR3aa: CASSSPSDIKMFF; CDR3nt: TGTGCCAGCAGTTCCCCGTCGGACATCAAGATGTTTTTT
v_gene: TRBV6-1; abundance: .; len: 15; j_gene: TRBJ2-5; d_gene: TRBD2; CDR3aa: CASSLGLAGGETQYF; CDR3nt: TGTGCCAGCAGTTTAGGACTAGCGGGAGGAGAGACCCAGTACTTC
v_gene: TRBV6-5; abundance: once; len: 14; j_gene: TRBJ1-1; d_gene: .; CDR3aa: CASSYTELNTEAFF; CDR3nt: TGTGCCAGCAGTTACACCGAACTGAACACTGAAGCTTTCTTT
v_gene: TRBV6-1; abundance: .; len: 14; j_gene: TRBJ2-2; d_gene: .; CDR3aa: CASSPLALSGELFF; CDR3nt: TGTGCCAGCAGCCCTTTGGCCCTTTCCGGGGAGCTGTTTTTT
v_gene: TRBV11-2; abundance: .; len: 16; j_gene: TRBJ2-3; d_gene: TRBD2; CDR3aa: CASRRGLAGSTDTQYF; CDR3nt: TGTGCCAGCAGACGGGGACTAGCGGGGAGCACAGATACGCAGTATTTT
v_gene: TRBV7-3; abundance: once; len: 13; j_gene: TRBJ2-1; d_gene: .; CDR3aa: CASSFGPVNEQFF; CDR3nt: TGTGCCAGCAGCTTTGGGCCTGTCAATGAGCAGTTCTTC
v_gene: TRBV4-1; abundance: .; len: 15; j_gene: TRBJ2-7; d_gene: TRBD1; CDR3aa: CASSHGTGGTYEQYF; CDR3nt: TGCGCCAGCAGCCACGGGACAGGGGGCACCTACGAGCAGTACTTC
v_gene: TRBV5-1; abundance: .; len: 16; j_gene: TRBJ2-4; d_gene: .; CDR3aa: CASSRLQGLGKNIQYF; CDR3nt: TGCGCCAGCAGCCGGCTTCAGGGTTTAGGCAAAAACATTCAGTACTTC
v_gene: TRBV7-8; abundance: .; len: 16; j_gene: TRBJ2-1; d_gene: .; CDR3aa: CASSLVLQGSYNEQFF; CDR3nt: TGTGCCAGCAGCTTAGTTTTACAGGGATCCTACAATGAGCAGTTCTTC
v_gene: TRBV7-8; abundance: .; len: 17; j_gene: TRBJ1-4; d_gene: .; CDR3aa: CASSLAALLSTNEKLFF; CDR3nt: TGTGCCAGCAGCTTGGCGGCACTCCTATCAACTAATGAAAAACTGTTTTTT
v_gene: TRBV2; abundance: few; len: 13; j_gene: TRBJ1-5; d_gene: TRBD1; CDR3aa: CATKQGQVQPQHF; CDR3nt: TGTGCCACCAAACAGGGGCAGGTTCAGCCCCAGCATTTT
v_gene: TRBV5-6; abundance: .; len: 13; j_gene: TRBJ1-2; d_gene: .; CDR3aa: CASSLDLRGFYTF; CDR3nt: TGTGCCAGCAGCTTGGACCTTAGGGGCTTCTACACCTTC
v_gene: TRBV11-2; abundance: .; len: 16; j_gene: TRBJ2-3; d_gene: TRBD2; CDR3aa: CASRWTRDTNTDTQYF; CDR3nt: TGTGCCAGCAGGTGGACTAGAGACACAAACACAGATACGCAGTATTTT
v_gene: TRBV19; abundance: .; len: 14; j_gene: TRBJ1-4; d_gene: TRBD1; CDR3aa: CASKAGQGREKLFF; CDR3nt: TGTGCCAGTAAGGCAGGACAGGGGCGGGAAAAACTGTTTTTT
v_gene: TRBV5-6; abundance: once; len: 16; j_gene: TRBJ2-2; d_gene: TRBD2; CDR3aa: CASSSLVGRRAGELFF; CDR3nt: TGTGCCAGCAGCTCCTTAGTCGGGAGGCGCGCCGGGGAGCTGTTTTTT
v_gene: TRBV7-9; abundance: .; len: 12; j_gene: TRBJ1-1; d_gene: .; CDR3aa: CASSLVNAEAFF; CDR3nt: TGTGCCAGCAGCTTAGTAAACGCTGAAGCTTTCTTT
v_gene: TRBV29-1; abundance: once; len: 14; j_gene: TRBJ1-3; d_gene: .; CDR3aa: CSAYQGVDGNTIYF; CDR3nt: TGCAGCGCCTACCAGGGTGTTGACGGAAACACCATATATTTT
v_gene: TRBV7-2; abundance: once; len: 14; j_gene: TRBJ1-2; d_gene: .; CDR3aa: CASSPADSEVGYTF; CDR3nt: TGTGCCAGCAGCCCCGCAGACAGCGAGGTTGGCTACACCTTC
v_gene: TRBV7-2; abundance: .; len: 16; j_gene: TRBJ2-2; d_gene: TRBD1; CDR3aa: CASSLVAGGSTGELFF; CDR3nt: TGTGCCAGCAGCTTAGTAGCAGGGGGTTCCACCGGGGAGCTGTTTTTT
v_gene: TRBV7-9; abundance: .; len: 15; j_gene: TRBJ2-7; d_gene: .; CDR3aa: CASSLATGIRYEQYF; CDR3nt: TGTGCCAGCAGCTTAGCTACAGGGATACGCTACGAGCAGTACTTC
v_gene: TRBV9; abundance: .; len: 16; j_gene: TRBJ2-7; d_gene: .; CDR3aa: CASSVEAGGSGYEQYF; CDR3nt: TGTGCCAGCAGCGTAGAGGCAGGGGGGTCAGGATACGAGCAGTACTTC
v_gene: TRBV4-2; abundance: .; len: 15; j_gene: TRBJ1-4; d_gene: .; CDR3aa: CASSPSTATNEKLFF; CDR3nt: TGTGCCAGCAGCCCTTCCACAGCAACTAATGAAAAACTGTTTTTT
v_gene: TRBV4-1; abundance: .; len: 15; j_gene: TRBJ2-7; d_gene: .; CDR3aa: CASSQDRARSYEQYF; CDR3nt: TGCGCCAGCAGCCAAGATAGGGCAAGATCCTACGAGCAGTACTTC
v_gene: TRBV7-2; abundance: .; len: 13; j_gene: TRBJ2-1; d_gene: .; CDR3aa: CASSSIPDNEQFF; CDR3nt: TGTGCCAGCTCCTCAATCCCGGACAATGAGCAGTTCTTC
v_gene: TRBV5-6; abundance: .; len: 14; j_gene: TRBJ2-5; d_gene: TRBD1; CDR3aa: CASSLSGGKETQYF; CDR3nt: TGTGCCAGCAGCTTGTCAGGGGGAAAAGAGACCCAGTACTTC
v_gene: TRBV7-2; abundance: .; len: 14; j_gene: TRBJ1-2; d_gene: .; CDR3aa: CASSSGQFIYGYTF; CDR3nt: TGTGCCAGCAGCTCCGGACAGTTTATCTATGGCTACACCTTC
v_gene: TRBV28; abundance: few; len: 12; j_gene: TRBJ1-2; d_gene: .; CDR3aa: CASSSGRGGYTF; CDR3nt: TGTGCCAGCAGTTCGGGACGGGGAGGCTACACCTTC
v_gene: TRBV11-2; abundance: .; len: 15; j_gene: TRBJ1-1; d_gene: .; CDR3aa: CASSSGPQESTEAFF; CDR3nt: TGTGCCAGCAGCTCAGGACCCCAGGAGTCCACTGAAGCTTTCTTT